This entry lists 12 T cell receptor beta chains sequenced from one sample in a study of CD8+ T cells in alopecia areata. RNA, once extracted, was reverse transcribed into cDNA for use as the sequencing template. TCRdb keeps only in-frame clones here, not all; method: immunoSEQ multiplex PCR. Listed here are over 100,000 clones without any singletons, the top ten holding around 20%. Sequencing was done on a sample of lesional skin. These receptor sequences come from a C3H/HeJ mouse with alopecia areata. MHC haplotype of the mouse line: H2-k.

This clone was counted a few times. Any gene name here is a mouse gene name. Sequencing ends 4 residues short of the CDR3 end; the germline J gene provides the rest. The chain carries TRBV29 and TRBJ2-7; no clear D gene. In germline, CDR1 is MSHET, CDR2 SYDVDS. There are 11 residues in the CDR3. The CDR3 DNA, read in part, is TGTGCTAGCAGAACACCTTAT. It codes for CASRTPY. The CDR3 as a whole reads CASRTPYEQYF.

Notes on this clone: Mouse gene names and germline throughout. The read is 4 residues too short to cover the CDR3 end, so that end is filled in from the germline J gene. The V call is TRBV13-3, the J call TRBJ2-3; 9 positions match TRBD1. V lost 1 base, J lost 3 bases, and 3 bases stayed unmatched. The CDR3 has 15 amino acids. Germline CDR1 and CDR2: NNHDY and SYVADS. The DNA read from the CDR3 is TGTGCCAGCAGTGATAACAGGGGGCGAGCAGAA. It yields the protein CASSDNRGRAE. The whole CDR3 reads CASSDNRGRAETLYF.

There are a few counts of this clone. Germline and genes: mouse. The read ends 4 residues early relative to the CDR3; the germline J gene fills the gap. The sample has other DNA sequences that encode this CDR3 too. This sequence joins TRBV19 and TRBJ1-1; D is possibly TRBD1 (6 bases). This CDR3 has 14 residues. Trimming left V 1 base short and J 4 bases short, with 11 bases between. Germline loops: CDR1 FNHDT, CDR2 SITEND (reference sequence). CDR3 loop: CASSISGGGTEVFF. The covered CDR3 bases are TGTGCCAGCAGTATATCGGGGGGCGGCACA.

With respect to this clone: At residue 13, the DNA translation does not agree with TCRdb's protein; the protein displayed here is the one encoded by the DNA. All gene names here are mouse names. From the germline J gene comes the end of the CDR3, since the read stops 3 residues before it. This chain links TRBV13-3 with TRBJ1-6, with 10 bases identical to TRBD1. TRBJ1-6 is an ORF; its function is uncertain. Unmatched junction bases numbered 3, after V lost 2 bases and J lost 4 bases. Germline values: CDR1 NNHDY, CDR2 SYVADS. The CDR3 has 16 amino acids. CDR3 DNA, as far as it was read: TGTGCCAGCAGTGAAACGGGACAGGGGTATAATTCGCCC. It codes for CASSETGQGYNSP. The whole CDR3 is CASSETGQGYNSPLYF.

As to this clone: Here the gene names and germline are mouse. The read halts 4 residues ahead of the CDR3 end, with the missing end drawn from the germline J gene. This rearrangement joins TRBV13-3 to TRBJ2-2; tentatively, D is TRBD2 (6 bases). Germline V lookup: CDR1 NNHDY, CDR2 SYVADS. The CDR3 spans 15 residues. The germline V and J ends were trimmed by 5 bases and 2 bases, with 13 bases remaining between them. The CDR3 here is CASRVGLGNTGQLYF. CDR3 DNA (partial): TGTGCCAGCAGAGTGGGCCTGGGGAACACCGGG. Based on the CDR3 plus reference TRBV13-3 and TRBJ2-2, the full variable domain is EAAVTQSPRSKVAVTGGKVTLSCHQTNNHDYMYWYRQDTGHGLRLIHYSYVADSTEKGDIPDGYKASRPSQENFSLILELASLSQTAVYFCASRVGLGNTGQLYFGEGSKLTVL.

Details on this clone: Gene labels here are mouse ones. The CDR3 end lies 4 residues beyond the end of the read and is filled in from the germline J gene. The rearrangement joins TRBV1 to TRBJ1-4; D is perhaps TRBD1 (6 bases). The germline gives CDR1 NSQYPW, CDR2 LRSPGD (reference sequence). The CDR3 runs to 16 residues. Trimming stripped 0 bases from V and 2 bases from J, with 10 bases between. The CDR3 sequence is CTCSADQGTSNERLFF. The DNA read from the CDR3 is TGCACCTGCAGTGCAGATCAAGGGACATCCAACGAA.

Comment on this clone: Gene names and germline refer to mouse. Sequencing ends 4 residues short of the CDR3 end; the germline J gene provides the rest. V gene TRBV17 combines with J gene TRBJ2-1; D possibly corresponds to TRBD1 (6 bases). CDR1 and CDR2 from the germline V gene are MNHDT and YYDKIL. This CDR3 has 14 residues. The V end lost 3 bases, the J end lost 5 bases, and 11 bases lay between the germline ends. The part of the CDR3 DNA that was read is TGTGCTAGCAGTAGCAGGGGAGGGGATGCT. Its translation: CASSSRGGDA. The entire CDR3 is CASSSRGGDAEQFF. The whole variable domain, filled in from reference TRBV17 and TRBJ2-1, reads DTTVKQNPRYKLARVGKPVNLICSQTMNHDTMYWYQKKPNQAPKLLLFYYDKILNREADTFEKFQSSRPNNSFCSLYIGSAGLEYSAMYLCASSSRGGDAEQFFGPGTRLTVL.

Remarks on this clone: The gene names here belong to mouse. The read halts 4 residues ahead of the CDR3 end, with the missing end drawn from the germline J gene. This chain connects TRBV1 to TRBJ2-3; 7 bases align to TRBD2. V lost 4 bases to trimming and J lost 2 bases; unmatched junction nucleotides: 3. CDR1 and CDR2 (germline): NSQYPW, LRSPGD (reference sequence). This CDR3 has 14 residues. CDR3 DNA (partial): TGCACCTGCAGTGGTGGGGGGTTTGCAGAA. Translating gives CTCSGGGFAE. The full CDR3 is CTCSGGGFAETLYF.

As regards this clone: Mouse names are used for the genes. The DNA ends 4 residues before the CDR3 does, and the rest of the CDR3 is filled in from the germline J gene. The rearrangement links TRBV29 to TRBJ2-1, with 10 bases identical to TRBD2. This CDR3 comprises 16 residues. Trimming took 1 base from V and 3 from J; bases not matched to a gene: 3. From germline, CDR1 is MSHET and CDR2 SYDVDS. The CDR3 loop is CASSLFRTGGYAEQFF. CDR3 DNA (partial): TGTGCTAGCAGTTTATTCAGGACTGGGGGCTATGCT. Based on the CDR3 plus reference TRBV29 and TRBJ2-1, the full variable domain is DMKVTQMPRYLIKRMGENVLLECGQDMSHETMYWYRQDPGLGLQLIYISYDVDSNSEGDIPKGYRVSRKKREHFSLILDSAKTNQTSVYFCASSLFRTGGYAEQFFGPGTRLTVL.

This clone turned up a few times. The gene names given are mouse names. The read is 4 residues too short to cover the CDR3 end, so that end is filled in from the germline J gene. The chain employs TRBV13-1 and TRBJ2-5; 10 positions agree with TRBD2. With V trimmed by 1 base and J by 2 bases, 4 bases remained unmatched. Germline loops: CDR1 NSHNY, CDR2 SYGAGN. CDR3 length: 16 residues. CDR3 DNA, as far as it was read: TGTGCCAGCAGTGATCTGGCTGGGGGGGCCCAAGAC. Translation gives CASSDLAGGAQD. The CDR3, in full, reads CASSDLAGGAQDTQYF.

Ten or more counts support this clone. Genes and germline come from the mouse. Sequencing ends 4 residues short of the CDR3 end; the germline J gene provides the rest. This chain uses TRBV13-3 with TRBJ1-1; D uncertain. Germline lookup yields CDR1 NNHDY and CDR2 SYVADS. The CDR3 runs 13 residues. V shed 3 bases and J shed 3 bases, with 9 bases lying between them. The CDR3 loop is CASSGGYDTEVFF. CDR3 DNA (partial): TGTGCCAGCAGTGGAGGGTATGACACA.

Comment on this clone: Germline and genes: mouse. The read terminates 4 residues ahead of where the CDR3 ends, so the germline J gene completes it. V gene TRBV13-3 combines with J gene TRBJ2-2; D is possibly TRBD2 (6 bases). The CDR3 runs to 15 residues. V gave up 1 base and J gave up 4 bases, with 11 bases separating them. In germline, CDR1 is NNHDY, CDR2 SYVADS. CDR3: CASSDTWGGTGQLYF. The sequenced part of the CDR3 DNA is TGTGCCAGCAGTGATACCTGGGGTGGCACCGGG. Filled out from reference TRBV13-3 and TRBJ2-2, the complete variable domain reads EAAVTQSPRSKVAVTGGKVTLSCHQTNNHDYMYWYRQDTGHGLRLIHYSYVADSTEKGDIPDGYKASRPSQENFSLILELASLSQTAVYFCASSDTWGGTGQLYFGEGSKLTVL.